This T cell receptor (beta chain) was found in a study of blood T cell repertoires in COVID-19. Those who participated ranged in age from roughly 18 to 89 years and resided in roughly 26 US areas. Clinical history reported by participants formed the basis on which cohorts were assigned. Measured with immunoSEQ multiplex PCR; TCRdb has only the in-frame clones, and not every one. The sample records some 200,000 clones, roughly four fifths being singletons. The germline CDR1 and CDR2 sequences are LNHDA and SQIVND (reference sequence). This CDR3 has 15 amino acids. The V gene lost 7 bases and the J gene lost 5 bases, with 21 bases spanning the gap.

The sample was PBMCs or T cells enriched from blood (not recorded which). The V and J genes are TRBV19 and TRBJ2-7, with D possibly being TRBD2 (5 bases). The sequence came from a man between 40 and 49 years old who had recovered from COVID-19. The CDR3 bases are TGTGCCAGTACCAAAGAAGGACGGGGTCGGGACGAGCAGTACTTC. Translating gives CASTKEGRGRDEQYF.